This T cell receptor (beta chain) originates from a study of beta chain features in type 1 diabetes. Study-wide findings and caveats: TCRB CDR3 length was moderately but significantly reduced in all four CD4+ subsets of Type 1 diabetes patients. At VDJ recombination sites, type 1 diabetes patients had fewer insertions and more deleted nucleotides.

Averaging approximately 0.11 L, one heparinised blood draw came from each individual donor. Purities in excess of 95% were seen in all sorted populations. Germline V gene lookup returns CDR1 SGHTA and CDR2 FQGNSA. The CDR3 extends over 13 amino acids. J gave up 5 bases and V 5 bases, and 4 bases lay outside the gene matches. The entirety of the isolated RNA underwent reverse transcription, so expressed TCRB transcripts were sequenced. Sequenced by immunoSEQ multiplex PCR; TCRdb stores in-frame clones only, minus some. The sample comprises a few hundred thousand clones, around 15% of which are singletons, and roughly 0.08% rests with the top ten. Worth noting for this clone: The target antigen is unknown. Other DNA sequences from this sample encode an identical CDR3 as well.

What was sequenced was naive CD4+ T cells from blood. The genes are TRBV7-2 and TRBJ2-3; 7 bases agree with TRBD2. The TCR sequence derives from a man aged 25 to 40 with type 1 diabetes. Written as DNA, the CDR3 is TGTGCCAGCAGCCCGGGAGGCGGAGATACGCAGTATTTT. Its protein is CASSPGGGDTQYF.